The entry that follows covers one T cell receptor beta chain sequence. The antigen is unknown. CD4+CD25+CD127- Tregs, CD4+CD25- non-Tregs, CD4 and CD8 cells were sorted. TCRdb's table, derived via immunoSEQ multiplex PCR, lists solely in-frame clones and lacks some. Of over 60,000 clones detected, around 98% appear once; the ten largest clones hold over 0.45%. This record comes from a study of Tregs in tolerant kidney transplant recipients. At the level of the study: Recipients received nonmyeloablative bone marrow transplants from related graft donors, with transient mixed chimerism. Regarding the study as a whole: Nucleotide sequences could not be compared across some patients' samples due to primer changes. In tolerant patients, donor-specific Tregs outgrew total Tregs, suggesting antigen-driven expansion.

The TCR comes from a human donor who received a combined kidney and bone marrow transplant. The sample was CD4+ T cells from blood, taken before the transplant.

CDR3 in DNA: TGTGCCAGCAGCTTGGGGCCGGGGGATCAGCCCCAGCATTTT. Its translation: CASSLGPGDQPQHF. The rearrangement joins TRBV5-4 to TRBJ1-5; a weak D match, TRBD1 (5 bases). The CDR3 length is 14 residues. V lost 0 bases and J lost 5, with 9 bases in between. Germline CDR1 SGHNT, CDR2 YYREEE (reference sequence).